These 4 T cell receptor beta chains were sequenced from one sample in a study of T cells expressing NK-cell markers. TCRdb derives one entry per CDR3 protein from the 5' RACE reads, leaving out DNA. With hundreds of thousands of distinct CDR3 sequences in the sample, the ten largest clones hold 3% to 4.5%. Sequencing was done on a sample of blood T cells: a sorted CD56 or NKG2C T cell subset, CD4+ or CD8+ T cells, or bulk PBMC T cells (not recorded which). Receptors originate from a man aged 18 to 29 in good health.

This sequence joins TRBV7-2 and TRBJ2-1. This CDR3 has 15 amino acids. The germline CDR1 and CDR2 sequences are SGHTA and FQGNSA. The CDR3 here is CASSDRLSSYNEQFF. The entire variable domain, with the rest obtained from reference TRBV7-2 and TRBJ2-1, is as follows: GAGVSQSPSNKVTEKGKDVELRCDPISGHTALYWYRQSLGQGLEFLIYFQGNSAPDKSGLPSDRFSAERTGGSVSTLTIQRTQQEDSAVYLCASSDRLSSYNEQFFGPGTRLTVL.

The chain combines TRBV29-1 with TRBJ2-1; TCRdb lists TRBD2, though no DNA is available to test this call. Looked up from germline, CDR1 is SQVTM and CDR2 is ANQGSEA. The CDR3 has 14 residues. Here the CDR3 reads CSGSSGGSWNEQFF.

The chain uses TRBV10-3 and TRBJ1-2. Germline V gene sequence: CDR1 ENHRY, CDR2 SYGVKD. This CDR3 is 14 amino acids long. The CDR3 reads CAISSHQDLARYTF.

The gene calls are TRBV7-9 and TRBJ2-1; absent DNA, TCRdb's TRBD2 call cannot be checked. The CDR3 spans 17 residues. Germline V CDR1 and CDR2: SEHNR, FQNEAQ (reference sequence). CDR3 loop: CASSPGLAGVNYNEQFF.